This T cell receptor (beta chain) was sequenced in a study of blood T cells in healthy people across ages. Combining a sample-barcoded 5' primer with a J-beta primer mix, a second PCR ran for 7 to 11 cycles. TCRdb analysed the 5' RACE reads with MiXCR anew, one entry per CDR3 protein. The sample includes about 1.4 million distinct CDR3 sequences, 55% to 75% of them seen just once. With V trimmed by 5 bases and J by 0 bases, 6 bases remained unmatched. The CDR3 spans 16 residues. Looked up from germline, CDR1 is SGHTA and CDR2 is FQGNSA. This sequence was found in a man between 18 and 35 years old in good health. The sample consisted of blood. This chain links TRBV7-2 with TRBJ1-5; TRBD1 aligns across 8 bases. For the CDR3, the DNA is TGTGCCAGCAGCCAACAGGGGGGGAGTAGCAATCAGCCCCAGCATTTT. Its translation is CASSQQGGSSNQPQHF.